Below are 17 T cell receptor beta chains sequenced from a single sample in a study of cytomegalovirus exposure and HLA in healthy donors. The primer mix had 60 Vbeta and 13 Jbeta primers. This table comes from immunoSEQ multiplex PCR, and its TCRdb copy is limited to in-frame clones, with some not included. The data contain about 120,000 clones, 75% to 90% of them seen just once; the ten biggest clones take up approximately 1.8%. Sequences were obtained from PBMCs. Every receptor here comes from a man in his forties in good health and CMV-seronegative.

Concerning this clone: In the same sample, other DNA sequences code for this CDR3. The V call is TRBV4-3, the J call TRBJ2-2, with 9 bases fitting TRBD2. Germline-derived CDR1 and CDR2 are LGHNA and YSLEER. Germline trimming cut 0 bases from V and 7 bases from J; bases unmatched to any gene: 15. The CDR3 covers 19 residues. CDR3: CASSQDAQASGDPVGELFF. CDR3 DNA sequence: TGCGCCAGCAGCCAAGATGCCCAGGCTAGCGGGGATCCGGTCGGGGAGCTGTTTTTT.

The V call is TRBV5-6, the J call TRBJ1-1, with TRBD1 identical over 9 bases. After removal of 4 bases from V and 1 base from J, the junction contained 5 bases not matched to a gene. The germline V gene has CDR1 SGHDT and CDR2 YYEEEE. The CDR3 spans 15 residues. The CDR3 coding sequence is TGTGCCAGCAGCATGACAGGGGGAAGGAACACTGAAGCTTTCTTT. This translates into CASSMTGGRNTEAFF.

The chain carries TRBV27 and TRBJ2-7; the D gene is possibly TRBD1 (6 bases). The CDR3 is 16 residues long. Germline V gives CDR1 MNHEY, CDR2 SMNVEV (reference sequence). Trimming pared 5 bases from V and 0 bases from J, leaving 17 bases between. This chain's CDR3 is CASSTLQGGFSYEQYF. In DNA, the CDR3 is TGTGCCAGCAGTACCTTACAAGGGGGATTCTCCTACGAGCAGTACTTC.

This rearrangement joins TRBV27 to TRBJ2-7, with TRBD1 identical over 10 bases. V lost 5 bases and J lost 7; bases outside the gene matches: 20. Germline values: CDR1 MNHEY, CDR2 SMNVEV (reference sequence). The CDR3 sequence is 18 residues long. This CDR3 is CASSRYPPGTGVEGEQYF. CDR3 nucleotides: TGTGCCAGCAGTAGGTACCCCCCCGGGACAGGGGTGGAGGGGGAGCAGTACTTC.

This sequence joins TRBV10-1 and TRBJ1-2; 8 bases are shared with TRBD1. Germline CDR1 is WNHNN and CDR2 is SYGVQD (reference sequence). This CDR3 comprises 14 residues. The V and J ends lost 5 bases and 4 bases, in that order; junction bases with no gene match: 6. The CDR3 sequence: CASSQDRAGYGYTF. The DNA for the CDR3 is TGCGCCAGCAGTCAGGACAGGGCGGGCTATGGCTACACCTTC.

The J gene is TRBJ2-1, the V gene TRBV5-6; 11 positions match TRBD2. With V trimmed by 3 bases and J by 0 bases, 11 bases remained unmatched. Germline V gene sequence: CDR1 SGHDT, CDR2 YYEEEE. This CDR3 comprises 19 residues. Written as DNA, the CDR3 is TGTGCCAGCAGCTGGTTGCTTACTAGCGGGGGAAGCTCCTACAATGAGCAGTTCTTC. This gives the protein CASSWLLTSGGSSYNEQFF.

The chain uses TRBV5-6 and TRBJ1-1; no firm D call. Trimming left V 0 bases short and J 6 bases short, with 6 bases between. Germline-derived CDR1 and CDR2 are SGHDT and YYEEEE. This CDR3 spans 12 amino acids. The CDR3 loop is CASSLGPAEAFF. The CDR3 nucleotides read TGTGCCAGCAGCTTGGGGCCAGCTGAAGCTTTCTTT. Using reference TRBV5-6 and TRBJ1-1 for the parts outside the CDR3, the full variable domain is DAGVTQSPTHLIKTRGQQVTLRCSPKSGHDTVSWYQQALGQGPQFIFQYYEEEERQRGNFPDRFSGHQFPNYSSELNVNALLLGDSALYLCASSLGPAEAFFGQGTRLTVV.

The chain recombines TRBV27 with TRBJ1-5; 8 bases line up with TRBD1. This CDR3 has 18 amino acids. J gave up 6 bases and V 5 bases, and 18 bases lay outside the gene matches. The germline V gene has CDR1 MNHEY and CDR2 SMNVEV (reference sequence). The CDR3 here is CASSRSPRDRLNGQPQHF. As DNA, the CDR3 is TGTGCCAGCAGTCGATCACCTCGGGACAGGCTAAATGGTCAGCCCCAGCATTTT.

The chain has TRBV20-1 and TRBJ2-1; D is ambiguous. Germline CDR1 reads DFQATT; CDR2 reads SNEGSKA (reference sequence). V was trimmed by 4 bases and J by 5 bases, leaving 6 bases between them. The CDR3 runs 11 residues. The CDR3 bases are TGCAGTGCTAACAGCCACAATGAGCAGTTCTTC. Translation: CSANSHNEQFF.

V gene TRBV5-1 combines with J gene TRBJ2-1; 11 bases are a match to TRBD2. Germline V gene lookup returns CDR1 SGHRS and CDR2 YFSETQ. V lost 0 bases and J lost 4; bases outside the gene matches: 3. The CDR3 spans 16 residues. The CDR3 loop is CASSLDSSGRYNEQFF. DNA for the CDR3: TGCGCCAGCAGCTTGGATTCTAGCGGGAGGTACAATGAGCAGTTCTTC.

The chain uses TRBV30 and TRBJ1-2, with D possibly matching TRBD1 (5 bases). CDR1 and CDR2 from the germline V gene are GTSNPN and SVGIG (reference sequence). Trimming removed 8 bases from V and 1 base from J, with 20 bases in between. The CDR3 loop spans 15 amino acids. CDR3 bases: TGTGCCCTGGGAGCAGGGAGGCCCTTTAACTATGGCTACACCTTC. As protein: CALGAGRPFNYGYTF.

The V gene is TRBV11-2, the J gene TRBJ2-5, with 9 bases identical to TRBD1. The V segment lost 2 bases and the J segment 5 bases; nucleotides outside the gene matches: 6. CDR1 SGHAT and CDR2 FQNNGV come from the germline V gene. The CDR3 spans 15 residues. The CDR3 protein is CASSLKQGAWETQYF. The CDR3 DNA is TGTGCCAGCAGCTTAAAACAGGGGGCATGGGAGACCCAGTACTTC. The complete variable domain, with remaining parts taken from reference TRBV11-2 and TRBJ2-5, reads EAGVAQSPRYKIIEKRQSVAFWCNPISGHATLYWYQQILGQGPKLLIQFQNNGVVDDSQLPKDRFSAERLKGVDSTLKIQPAKLEDSAVYLCASSLKQGAWETQYFGPGTRLLVL.

The CDR3 nucleotides read TGTGCCAGCAGTACTTTCCCGGGAAACACCATATATTTT. Its translation: CASSTFPGNTIYF. The chain links TRBV2 to TRBJ1-3; D is uncertain. This CDR3 is built from 13 residues. The V end was cut by 5 bases, the J end by 4 bases, with 9 bases between. Germline lookup yields CDR1 SNHLY and CDR2 FYNNEI.

The chain links TRBV30 to TRBJ1-2; 12 nucleotides match TRBD1. Looked up from germline, CDR1 is GTSNPN and CDR2 is SVGIG (reference sequence). There are 12 residues in the CDR3. V trimming: 3 bases; J trimming: 8 bases; junction bases outside the gene matches: 1. In nucleotides, the CDR3 is TGTGCCTGGAGGGGGACAGGGGGCGGCTACACCTTC. Translated: CAWRGTGGGYTF.

The chain couples TRBV4-1 to TRBJ2-1; perhaps TRBD1 as D (6 bases). Germline CDR1 MGHRA, CDR2 YSYEKL. The CDR3 runs to 15 residues. V was trimmed by 7 bases and J by 6 bases, leaving 19 bases between them. The CDR3 loop is CASTQGQDSTNEQFF. CDR3 sequence (DNA): TGCGCCAGCACCCAGGGGCAGGACAGTACCAATGAGCAGTTCTTC.

The rearrangement links TRBV19 to TRBJ2-7; 8 nucleotides line up with TRBD2. The CDR3 contains 15 residues. Germline V lookup: CDR1 LNHDA, CDR2 SQIVND (reference sequence). Losses at the gene ends were 5 bases for V and 5 bases for J; bases not matched to a gene: 11. The chain's CDR3 is CASSPTPRGADEQYF. DNA for the CDR3: TGTGCCAGTAGTCCCACCCCGCGGGGGGCGGACGAGCAGTACTTC.

The chain carries TRBV23-1 and TRBJ1-2, with 7 bases lining up with TRBD1. TRBV23-1 is classed as an ORF, of uncertain function. The CDR3 extends over 15 amino acids. The junction had 8 bases not matched to a gene; V was cut back by 3 bases and J by 4 bases. CDR3 bases: TGCGCCAGCAGTCACTATACAGGGGCGACCTATGGCTACACCTTC. It encodes CASSHYTGATYGYTF.